This is a list of T cell receptor beta chains from one sample in a study of siplizumab effects on memory and regulatory T cells. Antigens of these TCRs are unknown. Data came from immunoSEQ multiplex PCR; TCRdb stores just in-frame clones and leaves some out. Here the sample spans nearly 20,000 clones, roughly two fifths being singletons. Sequencing was performed on CFSE-low (dividing) CD4+ T cells sorted from an allogeneic mixed lymphocyte reaction. The receptors were gathered from a human donor in good health; the cells came from an allogeneic mixed lymphocyte reaction. Some clones in this sample may be carry-over from other donors' samples. CDR3s include the opening cysteine and the closing phenylalanine or tryptophan. D genes are given only for firm matches. The size entry is marked missing in some rows and otherwise reads once, few, many or a size class.

D | J | V | size | DNA | CDR3
NA | TRBJ2-1 | TRBV5-1 | few | TGCGCCAGCAGCTTGGCCTATCTAGCCCAGGGGTTGAATGAGCAGTTCTTC | CASSLAYLAQGLNEQFF
NA | TRBJ1-5 | TRBV12-5 | few | TGTGCTAGTGGTTTGGGGGCCGGGGGCAATCAGCCCCAGCATTTT | CASGLGAGGNQPQHF
TRBD2 | TRBJ2-1 | TRBV7-2 | NA | TGTGCCAGCAGCTCGGGGGGGCTAGCGGGAGGCAATGAGCAGTTCTTC | CASSSGGLAGGNEQFF
NA | TRBJ2-5 | TRBV6-5 | few | TGTGCCAGCAGTTGGGCTCTCGGAGAGACCCAGTACTTC | CASSWALGETQYF
NA | TRBJ1-1 | TRBV7-2 | NA | TGTGCCAGCAGCTTAAAGGTCCTCGCCGAGGCTTTCTTT | CASSLKVLAEAFF
NA | TRBJ2-2 | TRBV29-1 | few | TGCAGCGTTGAAAGTCTGCCAGCCGGGGAGCTGTTTTTT | CSVESLPAGELFF
TRBD2 | TRBJ2-1 | TRBV4-1 | once | TGCGCCAGCCGCCGGACTAGCGGGAGGAATGAGCAGTTCTTC | CASRRTSGRNEQFF
NA | TRBJ2-3 | TRBV18 | few | TGTGCCAGCTCACCACTGGGCGCGGGAATTACAGATACGCAGTATTTT | CASSPLGAGITDTQYF
NA | TRBJ1-1 | TRBV7-9 | NA | TGTGCCATCCAGGGGTCCTGGAACCGGGACACCTTGAACACTGAAGCTTTCTTT | CAIQGSWNRDTLNTEAFF
NA | TRBJ1-2 | TRBV27 | medium-sized | TGTGCCAGCAGTTTAAACTGGTGGGGAGATAGTGGCTACACCTTC | CASSLNWWGDSGYTF
NA | TRBJ2-7 | TRBV6-5 | NA | TGTGCCAGCAGTTACTCAGAACAATCCTACGAGCAGTACTTC | CASSYSEQSYEQYF
NA | TRBJ2-7 | TRBV7-8 | few | TGTGCCAGCAGCTTAGCGCCAAGGGGCCGCTACGAGCAGTACTTC | CASSLAPRGRYEQYF
TRBD1 | TRBJ1-2 | TRBV6-5 | many | TGTGCCAGCACACTAAAGGGGCAGGGGGCGCACGGCTACACCTTC | CASTLKGQGAHGYTF
TRBD2 | TRBJ2-5 | TRBV19 | NA | TGTGCCAGTAGTACGCCTAGCGGGGCTCAAGAGACCCAGTACTTC | CASSTPSGAQETQYF
TRBD1 | TRBJ2-1 | TRBV15 | NA | TGTGCCACCAGCCTCGGACAGGGGGCTTGGAATGAGCAGTTCTTC | CATSLGQGAWNEQFF
NA | TRBJ2-5 | TRBV6-5 | NA | TGTGCCAGCAGTTCCTCGGTTTCCCCCTGGGAGACCCAGTACTTC | CASSSSVSPWETQYF
NA | TRBJ1-2 | TRBV10-3 | NA | TGTGCCATTAGAGGGGCGAACTATGGCTACACCTTC | CAIRGANYGYTF
TRBD2 | TRBJ2-1 | TRBV6-1 | large | TGTGCCAGCAGTACCGGACTAGCGGGAGCCGGGGAGCAGTTCTTC | CASSTGLAGAGEQFF
NA | TRBJ2-6 | TRBV11-3 | NA | TGTGCCAGCAGCGTAGACAGGGCCAACGTCCTGACTTTC | CASSVDRANVLTF
NA | TRBJ1-2 | TRBV6-5 | NA | TGTGCCAGCAGATTGGGCCAGGACTATGGCTACACCTTC | CASRLGQDYGYTF
TRBD2 | TRBJ2-7 | TRBV30 | few | TGTGCCTGGAGTGTACGCCTAGCGGGAAACTACGAGCAGTACTTC | CAWSVRLAGNYEQYF
TRBD2 | TRBJ2-2 | TRBV9 | NA | TGTGCCAGCAGCGGAAAGGGACTAGCGGGAGCCGGGGAGCTGTTTTTT | CASSGKGLAGAGELFF
NA | TRBJ1-6 | TRBV5-1 | medium-sized | TGCGCCAGCAGCTTGGGACGGGATAATTCACCCCTCCACTTT | CASSLGRDNSPLHF
NA | TRBJ1-1 | TRBV7-9 | NA | TGTGCCAGCAGCTTAGCCTTAACAGGGTACACTGAAGCTTTCTTT | CASSLALTGYTEAFF
NA | TRBJ1-3 | TRBV7-2 | many | TGTGCCAGCAGCCCTTGGACAGACTCTGGAAACACCATATATTTT | CASSPWTDSGNTIYF
NA | TRBJ2-7 | TRBV6-6 | NA | TGTGCCAGCCTTGAGCGGTTCTACGAGCAGTACTTC | CASLERFYEQYF
TRBD1 | TRBJ2-1 | TRBV7-9 | NA | TGTGCCAGCAGGTTCCCGGGACAGGGGAGCGAGCAGTTCTTC | CASRFPGQGSEQFF
NA | TRBJ1-6 | TRBV6-5 | few | TGTGCCAGCAGTCGGCCAGTCTCACCCCTCCACTTT | CASSRPVSPLHF
TRBD1 | TRBJ1-2 | TRBV6-1 | NA | TGTGCCAGATCGACAGGGGAAAACTATGGCTACACCTTC | CARSTGENYGYTF
NA | TRBJ1-1 | TRBV7-3 | many | TGTGCCAGCAGCTTAACGGGCAGGGGAATCACTGAAGCTTTCTTT | CASSLTGRGITEAFF
TRBD2 | TRBJ2-1 | TRBV15 | NA | TGTGCCACCAGCAGTTTCGGCAGCGGGGAGTGGCAAGAGCAGTTCTTC | CATSSFGSGEWQEQFF
TRBD2 | TRBJ2-3 | TRBV5-4 | NA | TGTGCCAGCAGCTCGGGACTAGCGGGGCCCACAGATACGCAGTATTTT | CASSSGLAGPTDTQYF
NA | TRBJ2-7 | TRBV5-4 | NA | TGTGCCAGCAGCTTGGCCGGACAGCGGGCCTACGAGCAGTACTTC | CASSLAGQRAYEQYF
NA | TRBJ1-1 | TRBV5-6 | NA | TGTGCCAGCAGCTTGATTGGACGGGCCATGAACACTGAAGCTTTCTTT | CASSLIGRAMNTEAFF
NA | TRBJ1-2 | TRBV7-8 | NA | TGTGCCAGCAGCTTCGCAGGGAGCAGCCAAGGCTACACCTTC | CASSFAGSSQGYTF
TRBD2 | TRBJ2-2 | TRBV4-1 | few | TGCGCCAGCAGCTCCCGAGGGGGAGCGGGAGCGAAATTGACCGGGGAGCTGTTTTTT | CASSSRGGAGAKLTGELFF
NA | TRBJ2-7 | TRBV18 | medium-sized | TGTGCCAGCTCTGGACCTGGACCGACCTACGAGCAGTACTTC | CASSGPGPTYEQYF
NA | TRBJ2-7 | TRBV5-1 | few | TGCGCCAGCAGCCGGCAGGGGGGGGACGAGCAGTACTTC | CASSRQGGDEQYF
NA | TRBJ2-7 | TRBV7-9 | few | TGTGCCAGCAGCCGCTATCAGCTTACCTACGAGCAGTACTTC | CASSRYQLTYEQYF
NA | TRBJ1-2 | TRBV29-1 | NA | TGCAGCGTCCAGACAGGCATCAACTATGGCTACACCTTC | CSVQTGINYGYTF
NA | TRBJ1-1 | TRBV7-2 | once | TGTGCCAGCAGCTTAGTGAGGGGGAACACTGAAGCTTTCTTT | CASSLVRGNTEAFF
TRBD1 | TRBJ1-1 | TRBV18 | NA | TGTGCCAGCTCACCACTAGGAGGGGGCAACACTGAAGCTTTCTTT | CASSPLGGGNTEAFF
NA | TRBJ2-3 | TRBV18 | NA | TGTGCCAGCTCAGCCACTCTGATCTCAGATACGCAGTATTTT | CASSATLISDTQYF
NA | TRBJ2-5 | TRBV19 | few | TGTGCCAGTAGTTTCCAGAGCTTTGGGACCCAGTACTTC | CASSFQSFGTQYF
NA | TRBJ2-7 | TRBV5-1 | NA | TGCGCCAGCAGCTTGGGGGTCTCTACCTACGAGCAGTACTTC | CASSLGVSTYEQYF
NA | TRBJ1-5 | TRBV4-1 | NA | TGCGCCAGCAGCCAAGATCCCGGGGCTTTAAATCAGCCCCAGCATTTT | CASSQDPGALNQPQHF
NA | TRBJ2-7 | TRBV7-9 | NA | TGTGCCAGCAGCTTAAACCCAAATAGGGAGCAGTACTTC | CASSLNPNREQYF
NA | TRBJ2-5 | TRBV7-3 | medium-sized | TGTGCCAGCAGCCAGACTAGACTAGAGACCCAGTACTTC | CASSQTRLETQYF
NA | TRBJ2-1 | TRBV30 | few | TGTGCCTGGAGTAAGGGACTGGCGGCCAATGAGCAGTTCTTC | CAWSKGLAANEQFF
NA | TRBJ2-5 | TRBV6-1 | NA | TGTGCCAGCAGTGCCTTGAGTACAGGTCCCAGGGGGACCCAGTACTTC | CASSALSTGPRGTQYF
NA | TRBJ1-1 | TRBV20-1 | few | TGCAGTGCTAGGAGGGGGGAAGCTTTCTTT | CSARRGEAFF
NA | TRBJ2-1 | TRBV6-5 | few | TGTGCCAGCAGTTATCCGGGCGGGAAGCAGTTCTTC | CASSYPGGKQFF
NA | TRBJ1-2 | TRBV5-6 | NA | TGTGCCAGCAGCTTACCGGGTACAAACTATGGCTACACCTTC | CASSLPGTNYGYTF
TRBD2 | TRBJ2-3 | TRBV29-1 | few | TGCAGCGTCCGGCGGGAGGGAATCACAGATACGCAGTATTTT | CSVRREGITDTQYF